Shown below are 12 T cell receptor beta chains from a single sample sequenced in a study of T cells after yellow fever vaccination (dated by TCRdb to the late 2010s). Libraries were made using 5' RACE. Instrument used: Illumina NovaSeq 6000. Clones were called with MiXCR by TCRdb after fastp trimmed the public reads at Q25, and only in-frame beta chains were retained. Duplicate CDR3 protein sequences are folded into a single record with the most common DNA and genes. The sample table contains 350,000 to 550,000 distinct CDR3 sequences; only one count was recorded for around 19% of them. Around 17% of the sample is taken by the ten largest. What this sample's treatment or condition label stands for: live attenuated yellow fever vaccine strain. Sequencing was performed on PBMCs, taken before the yellow fever booster vaccination. These receptors all come from a man between 18 and 29 years old who received the YFV17D yellow fever vaccine.

This chain connects TRBV29-1 to TRBJ1-1; D call uncertain. In germline, CDR1 is SQVTM, CDR2 ANQGSEA. Trimming cost V 0 bases and J 4 bases, with 6 bases left between them. CDR3 length: 12 residues. The CDR3 loop reads CSVEERRTEAFF. The CDR3 DNA reads TGCAGCGTTGAAGAACGCCGCACTGAAGCTTTCTTT.

This chain uses TRBV5-1 with TRBJ1-1; TRBD1 matches 9 bases. The germline V gene has CDR1 SGHRS and CDR2 YFSETQ. The V and J ends lost 4 bases and 5 bases, in that order; junction bases with no gene match: 6. The CDR3 is made up of 14 amino acids. CDR3 DNA sequence: TGCGCCAGCAGCCCCTGGGACAGGGTTACTGAAGCTTTCTTT. Translation gives CASSPWDRVTEAFF. The whole variable domain, remainder taken from reference TRBV5-1 and TRBJ1-1, is KAGVTQTPRYLIKTRGQQVTLSCSPISGHRSVSWYQQTPGQGLQFLFEYFSETQRNKGNFPGRFSGRQFSNSRSEMNVSTLELGDSALYLCASSPWDRVTEAFFGQGTRLTVV.

The chain carries TRBV5-5 and TRBJ2-5; 8 nucleotides line up with TRBD1. V shed 1 base, J shed 4 bases, and the junction held 6 bases outside the gene matches. The germline gives CDR1 SGHKS, CDR2 YYEKEE (reference sequence). The CDR3 has 15 amino acids. The CDR3 coding sequence is TGTGCCAGCAGCTTGACGGGACAGGAGGGAGAGACCCAGTACTTC. It translates to CASSLTGQEGETQYF.

The chain is built from TRBV6-6 and TRBJ1-5; tentative D call: TRBD1 (6 bases). The germline V gene encodes CDR1 MNHNY and CDR2 SVGAGI (reference sequence). Trimming removed 4 bases from V and 3 bases from J, with 13 bases in between. The CDR3 totals 15 residues. The CDR3 DNA reads as TGTGCCAGCAGTTCCCAACAGGGCGCCAATCAGCCCCAGCATTTT. As protein: CASSSQQGANQPQHF.

This clonotype was seen only a few times. The genes are TRBV9 and TRBJ2-7; no clear D. The V gene lost 4 bases and the J gene lost 7 bases, with 15 bases spanning the gap. In germline, CDR1 is SGDLS, CDR2 YYNGEE. The CDR3 is 13 residues long. CDR3 coding DNA: TGTGCCAGCAGCTTTGATCCTTTCGGGGAGCAGTACGTC. Its translation is CASSFDPFGEQYV.

This clonotype has more than one count but fewer than ten. The V gene is TRBV4-2, the J gene TRBJ2-7, with 7 bases identical to TRBD2. J gave up 3 bases and V 1 base, and 6 bases lay outside the gene matches. Germline CDR1 LGHNA, CDR2 YNFKEQ. This CDR3 is 15 amino acids long. CDR3 amino acids: CASSQGSSGNYEQYF. DNA of the CDR3: TGTGCCAGCAGCCAAGGGTCTAGCGGAAACTACGAGCAGTACTTC.

This clonotype was counted many times. The rearrangement uses TRBV4-1 and TRBJ2-5; D might be TRBD1 (5 bases). The V end lost 2 bases, the J end lost 7 bases, and 14 bases lay between the germline ends. The CDR3 loop spans 14 amino acids. Germline V gene data show CDR1 as MGHRA and CDR2 as YSYEKL. This CDR3 reads CASSQWGFAGTQYF. The CDR3 bases are TGCGCCAGCAGCCAATGGGGCTTCGCCGGGACCCAGTACTTC.

This clonotype was counted a few times. The chain is built from TRBV20-1 and TRBJ2-1; D is unclear. The CDR3 contains 13 residues. Trimming took off 6 bases at V and 3 bases at J, with 12 bases between the two ends. Looked up from germline, CDR1 is DFQATT and CDR2 is SNEGSKA (reference sequence). In DNA, the CDR3 is TGCAGTGCCCACGGGCAGATCTACAATGAGCAGTTCTTC. It is translated as CSAHGQIYNEQFF.

About this clonotype: One junction end disagrees with the germline gene, perhaps due to a read error. Here the CDR3 reads CASSSLGTGGAGEPFF. DNA for the CDR3: TGTGCCAGCAGTTCCCTCGGGACAGGGGGCGCCGGGGAGCCGTTTTTT. The rearrangement links TRBV6-2 or TRBV6-3 to TRBJ2-2; 12 positions match TRBD1. The CDR3 is made up of 16 amino acids. Germline V gene lookup returns CDR1 MNHEY and CDR2 SVGEGT.

The rearrangement links TRBV4-2 to TRBJ2-4, with D perhaps assigned TRBD1 or TRBD2 (5 bases each). The V end lost 2 bases, the J end lost 5 bases, and 13 bases lay between the germline ends. The CDR3 has 15 residues. Germline V CDR1 and CDR2: LGHNA, YNFKEQ. The CDR3 spells CASSQSPGAENIQYF. CDR3 nucleotide sequence: TGTGCCAGCAGCCAAAGCCCCGGGGCGGAAAACATTCAGTACTTC.

Points on this clonotype: One end of the junction is discordant with germline, which a read error may explain. This sequence joins TRBV7-9 and TRBJ2-4; D not resolved. Germline values: CDR1 SEHNR, CDR2 FQNEAQ (reference sequence). This CDR3 spans 16 amino acids. CDR3 sequence reads: CARSLSSVLAKNIQYF. In nucleotides, the CDR3 is TGTGCCAGAAGCTTATCGTCGGTCCTAGCCAAAAACATTCAGTACTTC.

This clonotype occurred a few times. The rearrangement links TRBV29-1 to TRBJ1-2; tentatively, D is TRBD1 (5 bases). The CDR3 contains 13 residues. CDR1 is SQVTM, CDR2 ANQGSEA, per germline. Between the trimmed V and J ends, which lost 6 bases and 6 bases, there was a span of 17 bases. CDR3 coding DNA: TGCAGCGTCGATAGTAAGGGGTCACATGGCTACACCTTC. Protein: CSVDSKGSHGYTF. The complete variable domain, with remaining parts taken from reference TRBV29-1 and TRBJ1-2, reads SAVISQKPSRDICQRGTSLTIQCQVDSQVTMMFWYRQQPGQSLTLIATANQGSEATYESGFVIDKFPISRPNLTFSTLTVSNMSPEDSSIYLCSVDSKGSHGYTFGSGTRLTVV.